The 3 T cell receptor beta chains below were found in one sample sequenced in a study of T-cell memory formation after mild COVID-19. Each CDR3 protein is one row after TCRdb ran MiXCR on the 5' RACE reads. The table shows 95,000 to 120,000 distinct CDR3 sequences, with approximately 21% occurring only once. Sample: PBMCs or a T cell subset sorted from them (not recorded which). The receptor source for this set is a man between 18 and 35 years old who had mild COVID-19 (a few samples of this study predate the infection). Cell type and time point are not known.

The gene calls are TRBV5-1 and TRBJ2-1; possibly TRBD2 for D (6 bases). Germline V gene sequence: CDR1 SGHRS, CDR2 YFSETQ. This CDR3 region has 14 residues. V gave up 7 bases and J gave up 4 bases, with 15 bases separating them. The DNA for the CDR3 is TGCGCCAGCCTACCGGGGGACGGTTACAATGAGCAGTTCTTC. Its translation is CASLPGDGYNEQFF. The complete variable domain, with remaining parts taken from reference TRBV5-1 and TRBJ2-1, reads KAGVTQTPRYLIKTRGQQVTLSCSPISGHRSVSWYQQTPGQGLQFLFEYFSETQRNKGNFPGRFSGRQFSNSRSEMNVSTLELGDSALYLCASLPGDGYNEQFFGPGTRLTVL.

This clonotype has just a few counts. Because the CDR3 is missing its conserved closing phenylalanine or tryptophan, this is likely a read error. The DNA is left out, because the CDR3 cannot be placed on it with certainty; the CDR3 is given as TCRdb lists it. This chain joins TRBV12-3 or TRBV12-4 and TRBJ2-7; the D call of TRBD1 is as the table states it, not checked on the DNA. 11 amino acids form the CDR3, both terminal residues included. CDR3 sequence: CASSGQGLGGI.

This clonotype turned up a few times. The V and J genes are TRBV19 and TRBJ1-4; D is undetermined. V lost 9 bases and J 8 bases, leaving 10 bases between the germline ends. CDR3 length: 11 amino acids. CDR1 LNHDA and CDR2 SQIVND come from the germline V gene (reference sequence). CDR3 amino acids: CASRTAEKLFF. The CDR3 DNA reads TGTGCCAGCAGGACCGCCGAAAAACTGTTTTTT.